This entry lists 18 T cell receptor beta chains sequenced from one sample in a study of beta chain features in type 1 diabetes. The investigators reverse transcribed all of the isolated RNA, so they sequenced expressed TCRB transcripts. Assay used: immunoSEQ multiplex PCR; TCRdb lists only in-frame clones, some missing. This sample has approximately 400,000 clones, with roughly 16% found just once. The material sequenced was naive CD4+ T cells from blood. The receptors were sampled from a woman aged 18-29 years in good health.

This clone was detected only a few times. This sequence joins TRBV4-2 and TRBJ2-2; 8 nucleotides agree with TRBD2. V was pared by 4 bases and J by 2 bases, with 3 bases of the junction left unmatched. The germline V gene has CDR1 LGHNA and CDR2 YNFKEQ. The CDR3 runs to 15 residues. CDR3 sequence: CASSPRTSNTGELFF. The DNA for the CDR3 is TGTGCCAGCAGCCCCAGGACTAGCAACACCGGGGAGCTGTTTTTT.

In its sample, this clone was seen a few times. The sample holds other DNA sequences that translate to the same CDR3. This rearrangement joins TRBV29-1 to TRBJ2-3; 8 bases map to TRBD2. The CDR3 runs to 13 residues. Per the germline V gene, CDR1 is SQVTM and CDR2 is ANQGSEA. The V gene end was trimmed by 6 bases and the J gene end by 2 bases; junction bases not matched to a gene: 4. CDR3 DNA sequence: TGCAGCGTAAGCGGGAGAGCCACAGATACGCAGTATTTT. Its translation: CSVSGRATDTQYF.

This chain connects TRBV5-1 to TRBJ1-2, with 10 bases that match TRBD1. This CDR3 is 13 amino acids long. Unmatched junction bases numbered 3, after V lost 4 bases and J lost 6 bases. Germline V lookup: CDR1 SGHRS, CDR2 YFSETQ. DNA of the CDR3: TGCGCCAGCAGCATAGGGACAGGGGATGGCTACACCTTC. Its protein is CASSIGTGDGYTF.

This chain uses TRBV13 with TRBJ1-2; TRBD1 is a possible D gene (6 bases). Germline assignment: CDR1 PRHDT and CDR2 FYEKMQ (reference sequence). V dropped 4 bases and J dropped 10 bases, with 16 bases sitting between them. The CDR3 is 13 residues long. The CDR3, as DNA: TGTGCCAGCAGCTCTCAGGGGATGGACTCCTACACCTTC. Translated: CASSSQGMDSYTF. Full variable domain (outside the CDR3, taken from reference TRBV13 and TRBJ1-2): AAGVIQSPRHLIKEKRETATLKCYPIPRHDTVYWYQQGPGQDPQFLISFYEKMQSDKGSIPDRFSAQQFSDYHSELNMSSLELGDSALYFCASSSQGMDSYTFGSGTRLTVV.

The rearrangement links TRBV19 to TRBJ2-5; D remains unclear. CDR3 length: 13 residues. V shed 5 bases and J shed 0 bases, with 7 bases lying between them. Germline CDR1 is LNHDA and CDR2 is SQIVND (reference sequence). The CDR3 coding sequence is TGTGCCAGTAGTTGGCAGGACCAAGAGACCCAGTACTTC. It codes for CASSWQDQETQYF.

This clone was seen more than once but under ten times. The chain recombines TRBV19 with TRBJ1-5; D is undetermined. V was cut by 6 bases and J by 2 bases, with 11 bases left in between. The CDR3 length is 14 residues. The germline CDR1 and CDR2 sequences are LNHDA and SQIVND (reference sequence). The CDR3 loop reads CASSHRGGNQPQHF. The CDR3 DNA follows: TGTGCCAGTAGCCACCGGGGAGGCAATCAGCCCCAGCATTTT.

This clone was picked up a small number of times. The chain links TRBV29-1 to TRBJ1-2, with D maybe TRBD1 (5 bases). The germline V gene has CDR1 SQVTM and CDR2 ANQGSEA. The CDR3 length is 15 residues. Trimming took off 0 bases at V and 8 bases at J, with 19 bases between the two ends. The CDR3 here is CSVEDHPQGNYGYTF. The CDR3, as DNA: TGCAGCGTTGAAGATCACCCCCAGGGTAATTACGGCTACACCTTC.

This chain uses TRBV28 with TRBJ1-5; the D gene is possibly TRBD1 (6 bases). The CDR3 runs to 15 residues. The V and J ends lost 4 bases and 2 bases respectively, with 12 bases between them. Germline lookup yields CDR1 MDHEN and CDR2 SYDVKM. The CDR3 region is CASSSGGARNQPQHF. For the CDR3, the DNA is TGTGCCAGCAGTTCCGGGGGGGCCCGCAATCAGCCCCAGCATTTT.

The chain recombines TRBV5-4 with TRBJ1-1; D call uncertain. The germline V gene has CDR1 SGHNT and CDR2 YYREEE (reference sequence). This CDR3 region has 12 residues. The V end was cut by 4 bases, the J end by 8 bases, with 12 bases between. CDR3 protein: CASSMAQREAFF. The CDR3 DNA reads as TGTGCCAGCAGCATGGCACAAAGAGAAGCTTTCTTT.

CDR3 in DNA: TGTGCCAGCAGCTACGGGGGGCGGGATCAGCCCCAGCATTTT. This sequence encodes CASSYGGRDQPQHF. The chain recombines TRBV7-2 with TRBJ1-5, with D possibly TRBD1 on 6 matching bases. The CDR3 loop spans 14 amino acids. Trimming removed 4 bases from V and 5 bases from J, with 12 bases in between. Germline V gene sequence: CDR1 SGHTA, CDR2 FQGNSA.

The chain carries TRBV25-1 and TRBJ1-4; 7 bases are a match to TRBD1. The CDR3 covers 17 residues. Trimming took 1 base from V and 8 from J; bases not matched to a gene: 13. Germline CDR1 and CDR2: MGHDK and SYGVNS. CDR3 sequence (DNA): TGTGCCAGCAGTGAATGGAAAGGGGGCGTAATGGGGGAAAAACTGTTTTTT. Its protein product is CASSEWKGGVMGEKLFF. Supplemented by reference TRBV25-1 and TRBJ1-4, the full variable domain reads EADIYQTPRYLVIGTGKKITLECSQTMGHDKMYWYQQDPGMELHLIHYSYGVNSTEKGDLSSESTVSRIRTEHFPLTLESARPSHTSQYLCASSEWKGGVMGEKLFFGSGTQLSVL.

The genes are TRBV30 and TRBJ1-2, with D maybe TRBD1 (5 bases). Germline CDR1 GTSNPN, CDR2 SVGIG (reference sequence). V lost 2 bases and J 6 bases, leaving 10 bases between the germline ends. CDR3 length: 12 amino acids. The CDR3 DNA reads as TGTGCCTGGAGTTGGAGGGACGATGGCTACACCTTC. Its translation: CAWSWRDDGYTF.

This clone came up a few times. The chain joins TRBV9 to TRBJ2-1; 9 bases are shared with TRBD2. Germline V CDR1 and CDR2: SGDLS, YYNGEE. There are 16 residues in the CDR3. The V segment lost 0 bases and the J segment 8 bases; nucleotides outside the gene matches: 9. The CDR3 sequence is CASSVDYGTSRYEQFF. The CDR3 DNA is TGTGCCAGCAGCGTAGATTACGGGACTAGCCGCTATGAGCAGTTCTTC.

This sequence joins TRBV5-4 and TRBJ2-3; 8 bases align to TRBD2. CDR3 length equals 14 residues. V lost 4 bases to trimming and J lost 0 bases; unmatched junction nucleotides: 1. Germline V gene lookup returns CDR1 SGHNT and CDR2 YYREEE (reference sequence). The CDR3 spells CASSKRESTDTQYF. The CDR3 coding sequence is TGTGCCAGCAGCAAGCGGGAGAGCACAGATACGCAGTATTTT.

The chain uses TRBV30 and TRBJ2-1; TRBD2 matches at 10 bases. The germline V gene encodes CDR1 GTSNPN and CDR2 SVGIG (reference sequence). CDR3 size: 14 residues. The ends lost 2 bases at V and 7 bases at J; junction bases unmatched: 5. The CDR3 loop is CAWSRLAGVNEQFF. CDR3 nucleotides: TGTGCCTGGAGTAGGCTAGCGGGAGTAAATGAGCAGTTCTTC.

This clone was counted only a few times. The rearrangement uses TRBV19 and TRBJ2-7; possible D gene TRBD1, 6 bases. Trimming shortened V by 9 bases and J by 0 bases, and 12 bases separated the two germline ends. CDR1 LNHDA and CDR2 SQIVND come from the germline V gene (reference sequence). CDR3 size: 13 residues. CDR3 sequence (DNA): TGTGCCAGCCGACAGGAACACTCCTACGAGCAGTACTTC. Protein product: CASRQEHSYEQYF.

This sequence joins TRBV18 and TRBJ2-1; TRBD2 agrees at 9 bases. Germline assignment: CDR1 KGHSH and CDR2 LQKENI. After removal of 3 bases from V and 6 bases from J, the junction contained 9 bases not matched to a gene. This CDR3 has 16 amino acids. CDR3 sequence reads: CASSPGSGRSSNEQFF. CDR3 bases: TGTGCCAGCTCACCCGGGAGCGGGAGGTCGTCCAATGAGCAGTTCTTC.

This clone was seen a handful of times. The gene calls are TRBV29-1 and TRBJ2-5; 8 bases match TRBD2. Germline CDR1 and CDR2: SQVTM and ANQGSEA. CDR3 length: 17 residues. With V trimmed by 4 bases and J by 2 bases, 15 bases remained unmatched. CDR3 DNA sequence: TGCAGCGTTGGGGGGAAGGTAGCGGGATTTACTCAAGAGACCCAGTACTTC. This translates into CSVGGKVAGFTQETQYF.